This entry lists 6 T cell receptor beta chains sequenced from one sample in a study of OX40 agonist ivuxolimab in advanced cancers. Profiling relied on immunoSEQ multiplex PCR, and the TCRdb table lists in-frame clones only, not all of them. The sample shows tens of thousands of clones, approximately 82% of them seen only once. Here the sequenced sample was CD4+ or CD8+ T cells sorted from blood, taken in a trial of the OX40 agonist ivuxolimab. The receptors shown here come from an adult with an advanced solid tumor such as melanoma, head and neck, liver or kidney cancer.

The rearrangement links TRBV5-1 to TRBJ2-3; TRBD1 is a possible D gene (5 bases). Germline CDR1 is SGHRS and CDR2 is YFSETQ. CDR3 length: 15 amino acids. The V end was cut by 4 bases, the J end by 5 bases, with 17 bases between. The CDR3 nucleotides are TGCGCCAGCAGCCCTGGGGCAGATTTAAGAGATACGCAGTATTTT. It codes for CASSPGADLRDTQYF. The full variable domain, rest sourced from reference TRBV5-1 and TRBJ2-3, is KAGVTQTPRYLIKTRGQQVTLSCSPISGHRSVSWYQQTPGQGLQFLFEYFSETQRNKGNFPGRFSGRQFSNSRSEMNVSTLELGDSALYLCASSPGADLRDTQYFGPGTRLTVL.

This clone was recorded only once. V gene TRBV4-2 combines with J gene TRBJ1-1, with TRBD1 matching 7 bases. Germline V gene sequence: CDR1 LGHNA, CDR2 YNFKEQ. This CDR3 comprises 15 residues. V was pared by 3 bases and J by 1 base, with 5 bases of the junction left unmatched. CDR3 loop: CASSQGQHRNTEAFF. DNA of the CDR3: TGTGCCAGCAGCCAGGGACAGCATAGGAACACTGAAGCTTTCTTT.

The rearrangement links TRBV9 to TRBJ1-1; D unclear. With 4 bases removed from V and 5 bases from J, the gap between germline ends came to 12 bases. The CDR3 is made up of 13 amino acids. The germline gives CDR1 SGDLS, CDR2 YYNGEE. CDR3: CASSHRLGTEAFF. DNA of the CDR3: TGTGCCAGCAGCCACCGCTTGGGGACTGAAGCTTTCTTT.

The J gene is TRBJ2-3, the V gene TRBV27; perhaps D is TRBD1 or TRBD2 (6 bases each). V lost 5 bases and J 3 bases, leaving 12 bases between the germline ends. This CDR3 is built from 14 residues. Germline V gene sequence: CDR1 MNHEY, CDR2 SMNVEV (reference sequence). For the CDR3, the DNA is TGTGCCAGCAGTACCCGGGGGCGAACAGATACGCAGTATTTT. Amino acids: CASSTRGRTDTQYF.

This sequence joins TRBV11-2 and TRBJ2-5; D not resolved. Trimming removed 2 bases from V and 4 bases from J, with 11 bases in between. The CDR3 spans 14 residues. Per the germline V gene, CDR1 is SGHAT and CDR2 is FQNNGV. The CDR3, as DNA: TGTGCCAGCAGCTTATTTGCGGCTGGAGAGACCCAGTACTTC. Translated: CASSLFAAGETQYF.

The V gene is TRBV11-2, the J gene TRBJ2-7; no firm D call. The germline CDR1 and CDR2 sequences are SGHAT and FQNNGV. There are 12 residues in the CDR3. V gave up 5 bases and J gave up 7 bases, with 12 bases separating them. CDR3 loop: CASSETGGEQYF. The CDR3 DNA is TGTGCCAGCAGCGAGACGGGTGGGGAGCAGTACTTC.